Presented here are 8 T cell receptor beta chains from one specimen sequenced in a study of blood T cell repertoires in COVID-19. Clones were sequenced by immunoSEQ multiplex PCR, and TCRdb holds only the in-frame ones, with some missing. The sample yields about 170,000 clones, about 89% seen once. Sequences were obtained from PBMCs or T cells enriched from blood (not recorded which). These TCRs come from a woman aged 18-29 years who had recovered from COVID-19.

The chain is built from TRBV14 and TRBJ2-3; maybe TRBD2 (6 bases). The CDR3 contains 16 residues. Germline V gene data show CDR1 as SGHDN and CDR2 as FVKESK. V lost 1 base to trimming and J lost 4 bases, with 15 bases between them. In DNA form, the CDR3 reads TGTGCCAGCAGCCAAGGACACGGGAGTGTCGCAGATACGCAGTATTTT. Translated: CASSQGHGSVADTQYF. Complete variable domain (other parts from reference TRBV14 and TRBJ2-3): EAGVTQFPSHSVIEKGQTVTLRCDPISGHDNLYWYRRVMGKEIKFLLHFVKESKQDESGMPNNRFLAERTGGTYSTLKVQPAELEDSGVYFCASSQGHGSVADTQYFGPGTRLTVL.

This clone appeared once. The chain has TRBV28 and TRBJ1-5; D not resolved. The CDR3 is made up of 13 amino acids. Germline loops: CDR1 MDHEN, CDR2 SYDVKM. Trimming removed 7 bases at V and 6 bases at J, with 13 bases between. CDR3 amino acids: CASTLRGVQPQHF. DNA for the CDR3: TGTGCCAGCACCCTTCGCGGGGTTCAGCCCCAGCATTTT. The variable domain in full, completed from reference TRBV28 and TRBJ1-5, reads DVKVTQSSRYLVKRTGEKVFLECVQDMDHENMFWYRQDPGLGLRLIYFSYDVKMKEKGDIPEGYSVSREKKERFSLILESASTNQTSMYLCASTLRGVQPQHFGDGTRLSIL.

V is TRBV4-2 and J is TRBJ1-1; no clear D gene. The V end lost 0 bases, the J end lost 6 bases, and 11 bases lay between the germline ends. The germline V gene encodes CDR1 LGHNA and CDR2 YNFKEQ. CDR3 length: 14 amino acids. CDR3 nucleotide sequence: TGTGCCAGCAGCCAAGACCGGGGAAACGCTGAAGCTTTCTTT. Amino acids: CASSQDRGNAEAFF.

CDR3 nucleotide sequence: TGTGCCAGCAGCGTTAGCGGGCCCTCCTACAATGAGCAGTTCTTC. This gives the protein CASSVSGPSYNEQFF. The chain carries TRBV9 and TRBJ2-1; 7 bases line up with TRBD2. CDR1 is SGDLS and CDR2 is YYNGEE in the germline V gene. The V gene end was trimmed by 2 bases and the J gene end by 0 bases; junction bases not matched to a gene: 2. This CDR3 has 15 amino acids.

This chain uses TRBV19 with TRBJ1-1; TRBD1 aligns across 7 bases. CDR1 and CDR2 (germline): LNHDA, SQIVND (reference sequence). Trimming took 3 bases from V and 1 from J; bases not matched to a gene: 5. There are 15 residues in the CDR3. The CDR3 DNA reads TGTGCCAGTAGTATTTCTTGGACAGGGAACACTGAAGCTTTCTTT. It encodes CASSISWTGNTEAFF.

The chain carries TRBV11-3 and TRBJ2-7; D ambiguous. With 1 base removed from V and 4 bases from J, the gap between germline ends came to 8 bases. The CDR3 covers 13 residues. CDR1 is SGHNT and CDR2 is YENEEA in the germline V gene. The CDR3 region is CASSLVDGYEQYF. The DNA of the CDR3 is TGTGCCAGCAGCTTAGTAGATGGTTACGAGCAGTACTTC.

The gene calls are TRBV30 and TRBJ1-3, with 7 bases lining up with TRBD1. Germline V gene sequence: CDR1 GTSNPN, CDR2 SVGIG (reference sequence). J was trimmed by 0 bases and V by 8 bases; bases with no gene match: 7. The CDR3 contains 14 residues. The CDR3 spells CAIQTGSSGNTIYF. CDR3 nucleotide sequence: TGTGCCATTCAGACAGGGAGCTCTGGAAACACCATATATTTT. The whole variable domain, filled in from reference TRBV30 and TRBJ1-3, reads SQTIHQWPATLVQPVGSPLSLECTVEGTSNPNLYWYRQAAGRGLQLLFYSVGIGQISSEVPQNLSASRPQDRQFILSSKKLLLSDSGFYLCAIQTGSSGNTIYFGEGSWLTVV.

V gene TRBV11-2 combines with J gene TRBJ2-3; the D gene is possibly TRBD2 (5 bases). CDR1 is SGHAT and CDR2 is FQNNGV in the germline V gene. The V end was cut by 5 bases, the J end by 4 bases, with 13 bases between. The CDR3 is made up of 14 amino acids. As DNA, the CDR3 is TGTGCCAGCAGCACTAGAGGCCCCTCAGATACGCAGTATTTT. Protein: CASSTRGPSDTQYF.